The T cell receptor beta chain described here comes from a study of untreated major depressive disorder. This clone appeared a single time. CDR1 is SGHNT and CDR2 is YYREEE in the germline V gene (reference sequence). The CDR3 is made up of 16 amino acids. The junction had 4 bases not matched to a gene; V was cut back by 0 bases and J by 5 bases. Measured with immunoSEQ multiplex PCR; TCRdb has only the in-frame clones, and not every one. The repertoire includes nearly 20,000 clones, 85% to 90% of them detected once, and about 0.82% sits in the top ten. Each depressed patient was pairwise matched to a non-depressed control for sex, age, current smoking status and body mass index.

The sequence derives from a woman in her thirties in good health. The sample taken for sequencing was CD4+ T cells from PBMCs. The V call is TRBV5-4, the J call TRBJ2-5, with 13 positions matching TRBD2. The CDR3 DNA follows: TGTGCCAGCAGCTTGGGGACTAGCGGGAGTGGGGAGACCCAGTACTTC. Amino acid sequence: CASSLGTSGSGETQYF.